The source of this T cell receptor beta chain is a study of T cells after yellow fever vaccination. This clonotype appeared a few times. Germline V gives CDR1 LGHNA, CDR2 YSLEER. The J segment lost 4 bases and the V segment lost 4 bases, leaving 18 bases of the junction unmatched. This CDR3 has 19 amino acids. TCRdb re-called the 5' RACE reads through MiXCR, storing one row per CDR3 protein. The sample contains about 360,000 distinct CDR3 sequences, roughly 6.2% of which appear only once. The specimen was PBMCs, collected 5 days after the yellow fever booster vaccination. The genes are TRBV4-3 and TRBJ2-7, with TRBD1 matching 11 bases. The receptor was isolated from a man between 25 and 39 years old who received the YFV17D yellow fever vaccine. The CDR3 region is CASSLKDRGLWIPWYEQYF. DNA of the CDR3: TGCGCCAGCAGCCTGAAGGACAGGGGGCTCTGGATCCCGTGGTACGAGCAGTACTTC.